This TCR beta chain was identified in a study of cytomegalovirus exposure and HLA in healthy donors. This clone was observed a few times. The antigen remains unidentified. The V end lost 0 bases, the J end lost 2 bases, and 14 bases lay between the germline ends. Germline V gene lookup returns CDR1 SQVTM and CDR2 ANQGSEA. This CDR3 comprises 15 residues. The PCR used 60 Vbeta and 13 Jbeta primers. As handled by the study authors: A later analysis tallied approximately 80 million unique TCR beta chains, 9.5 million to 14 million of them shared. Using immunoSEQ multiplex PCR, the repertoire was profiled, and TCRdb retains in-frame clones only, with some absent. V and J calls and clone size are given by that table; D and trimming were obtained from the DNA. The data hold roughly 100,000 clones, with roughly 12% observed a single time. Study-level points and caveats: Three CMV-associated chains proved CMV antigen-specific in vitro. Sequencing had likely introduced a cluster of highly shared sequence variants as an artifact.

This sequence joins TRBV29-1 and TRBJ2-7, with D tentatively TRBD1 (5 bases). The clonotype originates from a middle-aged man in good health and CMV-seropositive. Source material: PBMCs. The CDR3 reads CSVEDFRDSTYEQYF. Written as DNA, the CDR3 is TGCAGCGTTGAAGATTTCCGAGACAGTACCTACGAGCAGTACTTC.